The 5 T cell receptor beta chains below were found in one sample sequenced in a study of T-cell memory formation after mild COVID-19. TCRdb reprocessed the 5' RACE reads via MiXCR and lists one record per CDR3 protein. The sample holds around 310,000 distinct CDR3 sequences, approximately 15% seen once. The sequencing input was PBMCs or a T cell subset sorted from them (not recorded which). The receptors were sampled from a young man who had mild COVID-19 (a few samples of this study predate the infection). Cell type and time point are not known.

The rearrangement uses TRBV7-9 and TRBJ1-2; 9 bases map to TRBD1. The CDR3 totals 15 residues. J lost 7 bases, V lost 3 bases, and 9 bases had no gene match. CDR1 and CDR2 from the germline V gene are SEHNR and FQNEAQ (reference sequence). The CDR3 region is CASSFSGTGIGGYTF. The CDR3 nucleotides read TGTGCCAGCAGCTTCTCCGGGACAGGGATTGGTGGCTACACCTTC. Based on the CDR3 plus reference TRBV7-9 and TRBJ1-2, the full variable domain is DTGVSQNPRHKITKRGQNVTFRCDPISEHNRLYWYRQTLGQGPEFLTYFQNEAQLEKSRLLSDRFSAERPKGSFSTLEIQRTEQGDSAMYLCASSFSGTGIGGYTFGSGTRLTVV.

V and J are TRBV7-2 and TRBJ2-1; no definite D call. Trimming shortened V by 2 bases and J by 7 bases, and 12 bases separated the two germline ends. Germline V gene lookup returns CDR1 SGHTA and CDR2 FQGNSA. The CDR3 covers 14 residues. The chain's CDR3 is CASSLLPLGNEQFF. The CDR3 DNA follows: TGTGCCAGCAGCTTACTTCCACTTGGTAATGAGCAGTTCTTC. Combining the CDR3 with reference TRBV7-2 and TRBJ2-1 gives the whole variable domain GAGVSQSPSNKVTEKGKDVELRCDPISGHTALYWYRQSLGQGLEFLIYFQGNSAPDKSGLPSDRFSAERTGGSVSTLTIQRTQQEDSAVYLCASSLLPLGNEQFFGPGTRLTVL.

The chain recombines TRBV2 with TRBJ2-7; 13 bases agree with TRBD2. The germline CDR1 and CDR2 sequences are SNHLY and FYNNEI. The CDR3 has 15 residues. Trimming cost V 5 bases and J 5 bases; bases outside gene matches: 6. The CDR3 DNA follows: TGTGCCAGCAGTTCACTAGCGGGGGGGCCCCACGAGCAGTACTTC. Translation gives CASSSLAGGPHEQYF.

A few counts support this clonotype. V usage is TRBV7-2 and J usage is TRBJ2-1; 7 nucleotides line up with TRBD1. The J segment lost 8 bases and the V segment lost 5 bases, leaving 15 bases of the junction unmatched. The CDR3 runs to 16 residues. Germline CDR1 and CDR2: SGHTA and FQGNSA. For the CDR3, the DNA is TGTGCCAGCAGCCAATCAAGACAGGGCTCTTTCGATGAGCAGTTCTTC. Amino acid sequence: CASSQSRQGSFDEQFF.

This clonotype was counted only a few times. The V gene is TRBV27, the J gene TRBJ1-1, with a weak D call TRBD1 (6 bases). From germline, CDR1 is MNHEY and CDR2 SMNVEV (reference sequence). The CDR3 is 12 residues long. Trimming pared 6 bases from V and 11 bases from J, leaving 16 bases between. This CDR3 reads CASRLGWGPAFF. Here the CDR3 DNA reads TGTGCCAGCAGGTTGGGATGGGGGCCGGCTTTCTTT.